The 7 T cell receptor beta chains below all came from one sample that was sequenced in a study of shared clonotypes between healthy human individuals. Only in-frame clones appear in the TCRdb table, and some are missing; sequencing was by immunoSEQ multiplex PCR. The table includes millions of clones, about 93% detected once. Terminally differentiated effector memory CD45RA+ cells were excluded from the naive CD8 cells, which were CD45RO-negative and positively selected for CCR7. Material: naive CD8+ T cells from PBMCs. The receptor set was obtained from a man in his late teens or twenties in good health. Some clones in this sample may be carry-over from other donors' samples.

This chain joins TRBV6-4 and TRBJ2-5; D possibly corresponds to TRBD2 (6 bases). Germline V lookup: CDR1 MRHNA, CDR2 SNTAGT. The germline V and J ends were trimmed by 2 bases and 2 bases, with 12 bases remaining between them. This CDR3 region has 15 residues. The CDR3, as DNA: TGTGCCAGCAGTGACCCCTCCCGGGGGCAAGAGACCCAGTACTTC. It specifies CASSDPSRGQETQYF.

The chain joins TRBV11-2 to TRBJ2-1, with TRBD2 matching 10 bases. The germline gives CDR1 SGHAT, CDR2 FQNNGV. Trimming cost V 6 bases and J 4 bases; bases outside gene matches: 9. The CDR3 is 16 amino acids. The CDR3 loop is CASRKPGLASYNEQFF. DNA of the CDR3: TGTGCCAGCAGAAAGCCGGGACTAGCGTCTTACAATGAGCAGTTCTTC.

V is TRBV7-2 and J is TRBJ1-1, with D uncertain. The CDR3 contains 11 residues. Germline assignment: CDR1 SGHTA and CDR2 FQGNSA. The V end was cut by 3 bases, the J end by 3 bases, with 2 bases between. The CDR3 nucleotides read TGTGCCAGCAGCTTGGACACTGAAGCTTTCTTT. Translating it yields CASSLDTEAFF.

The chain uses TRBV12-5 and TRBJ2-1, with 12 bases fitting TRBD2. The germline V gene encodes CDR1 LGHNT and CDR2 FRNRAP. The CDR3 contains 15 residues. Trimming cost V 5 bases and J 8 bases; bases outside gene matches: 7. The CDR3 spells CASGQTSGRLHEQFF. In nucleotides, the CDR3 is TGTGCTAGTGGTCAAACTAGCGGGAGGTTGCATGAGCAGTTCTTC.

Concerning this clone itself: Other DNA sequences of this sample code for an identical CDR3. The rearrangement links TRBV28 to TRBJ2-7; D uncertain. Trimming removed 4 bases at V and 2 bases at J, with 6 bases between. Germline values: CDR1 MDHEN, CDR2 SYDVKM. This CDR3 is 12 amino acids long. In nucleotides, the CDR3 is TGTGCCAGCAGTTCCCCGACCTACGAGCAGTACTTC. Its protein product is CASSSPTYEQYF.

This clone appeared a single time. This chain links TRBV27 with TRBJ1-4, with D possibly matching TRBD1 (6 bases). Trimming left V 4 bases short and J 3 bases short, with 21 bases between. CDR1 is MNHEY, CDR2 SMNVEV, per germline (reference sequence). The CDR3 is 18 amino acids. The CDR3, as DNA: TGTGCCAGCAGTTCTTTTTTCAGCCTCCAGGGGTCTAATGAAAAACTGTTTTTT. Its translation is CASSSFFSLQGSNEKLFF.

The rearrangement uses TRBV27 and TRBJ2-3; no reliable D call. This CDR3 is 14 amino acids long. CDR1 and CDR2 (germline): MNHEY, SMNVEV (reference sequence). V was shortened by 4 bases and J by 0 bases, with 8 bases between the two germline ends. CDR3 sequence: CASSSYTSTDTQYF. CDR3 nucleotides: TGTGCCAGCAGTTCGTATACTAGCACAGATACGCAGTATTTT.